This TCR beta chain was sequenced during a study of OX40 agonist ivuxolimab in advanced cancers. For the study at large: Hepatocellular carcinoma, melanoma, renal cell or head and neck cancer was diagnosed in the dose-escalation patients.

Concerning this clone: The antigen remains undetermined.

Broader study findings: Both blood CD4+ and CD8+ T cells showed clonal growth by week 6 at 0.1 to 3.0 mg/kg. CD4+ T cells averaged fewer expanded clones than CD8+ T cells.

This table comes from immunoSEQ multiplex PCR, and its TCRdb copy is limited to in-frame clones, with some not included. The sample gives tens of thousands of clones, more than 75% of which show up once; under 0.4% is in the top ten. The CDR3 consists of 13 residues. Germline values: CDR1 SGDLS, CDR2 YYNGEE. Trimming pared 0 bases from V and 6 bases from J, leaving 9 bases between. This chain connects TRBV9 to TRBJ2-5; D is ambiguous. The sequencing used CD4+ or CD8+ T cells sorted from blood, collected in a trial of the OX40 agonist ivuxolimab. The clonotype was recovered from an adult with an advanced solid tumor such as melanoma, head and neck, liver or kidney cancer. DNA of the CDR3: TGTGCCAGCAGCGTAGTTGGGGTCCAGACCCAGTACTTC. Protein: CASSVVGVQTQYF.